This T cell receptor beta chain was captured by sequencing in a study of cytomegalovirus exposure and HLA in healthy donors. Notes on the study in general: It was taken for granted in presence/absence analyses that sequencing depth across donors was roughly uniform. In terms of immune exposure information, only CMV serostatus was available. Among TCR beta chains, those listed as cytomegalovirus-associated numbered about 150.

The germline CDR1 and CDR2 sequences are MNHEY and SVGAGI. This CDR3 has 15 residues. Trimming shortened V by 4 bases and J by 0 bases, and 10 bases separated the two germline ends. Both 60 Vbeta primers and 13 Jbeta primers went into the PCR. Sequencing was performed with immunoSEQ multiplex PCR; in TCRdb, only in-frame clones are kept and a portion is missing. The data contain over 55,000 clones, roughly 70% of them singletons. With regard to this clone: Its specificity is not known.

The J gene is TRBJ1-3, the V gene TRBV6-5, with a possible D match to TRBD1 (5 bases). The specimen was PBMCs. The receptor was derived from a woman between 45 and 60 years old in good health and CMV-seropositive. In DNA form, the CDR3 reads TGTGCCAGCAGTTCACCCAGGGTCTCTGGAAACACCATATATTTT. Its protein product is CASSSPRVSGNTIYF.